Each of the 16 T cell receptor beta chains below was sequenced from the same sample in a study of T-cell reconstitution after alpha-beta-depleted transplantation in children (TCRdb year 2016). The meaning of the sample's treatment or condition label: allogeneic hematopoietic cell transplantation with graft depleted of TCRalphabeta T cells and CD19 B cells. Libraries were made using PCR. The sequencing machine was an Illumina HiSeq 2500. Molecular barcoding was employed in the preparation of TCR libraries, with unique molecular identifiers being used to normalize TCRbeta repertoire quantification. TCRdb ran its own pipeline on the public reads, namely fastp trimming at Q25 and MiXCR clone calling, and kept in-frame beta chains. Each CDR3 protein gets just one entry, which takes the most common genes and DNA from the rows behind it. The sample includes 200,000 to 250,000 distinct CDR3 sequences, with approximately 11% observed a single time. The top ten clonotypes cover 28% of the sample.

The sample was PBMCs, taken before TCRalphabeta/CD19-depleted stem cell transplant. These receptor sequences come from a child younger than two with acute myeloid leukemia, due to receive a stem cell transplant.

This clonotype was observed at least ten times. The genes are TRBV5-1 and TRBJ2-7; 7 positions agree with TRBD2. The V segment lost 0 bases and the J segment 0 bases; nucleotides outside the gene matches: 0. Looked up from germline, CDR1 is SGHRS and CDR2 is YFSETQ. The CDR3 is made up of 14 amino acids. CDR3 residues: CASSLASGSYEQYF. CDR3 in DNA: TGCGCCAGCAGCTTGGCTAGCGGCTCCTACGAGCAGTACTTC.

This clonotype showed up just a few times. The chain is built from TRBV20-1 and TRBJ2-2; TRBD2 matches at 10 bases. Germline V lookup: CDR1 DFQATT, CDR2 SNEGSKA (reference sequence). The CDR3 consists of 14 residues. The CDR3 bases are TGCAGATCTCAAGCGGGAGGGCGTACCGGGGAGCTGTTTTTT. It translates to CRSQAGGRTGELFF.

This clonotype was detected many times. This chain connects TRBV6-5 to TRBJ2-3; 8 positions match TRBD2. CDR1 is MNHEY, CDR2 SVGAGI, per germline. This CDR3 contains 16 residues. V lost 4 bases, J lost 2 bases, and 8 bases stayed unmatched. The CDR3 nucleotides read TGTGCCAGCAGTTTCATCCCGGGAGGGACCACAGATACGCAGTATTTT. Translating gives CASSFIPGGTTDTQYF.

This clonotype was detected ten times or more. The rearrangement uses TRBV7-6 and TRBJ2-1, with D possibly called TRBD1 or TRBD2 (5 bases each). The CDR3 covers 12 residues. Germline V CDR1 and CDR2: SGHVS, FNYEAQ. This CDR3 is CASGGLGNEQFF. DNA for the CDR3: TGTGCGTCTGGGGGTTTGGGGAATGAGCAGTTCTTC.

This clonotype was seen many times. The V call is TRBV4-3, the J call TRBJ2-7; D gene unclear. Between the trimmed V and J ends, which lost 0 bases and 1 base, there was a span of 7 bases. The CDR3 totals 14 residues. Germline CDR1 reads LGHNA; CDR2 reads YSLEER. CDR3 nucleotides: TGCGCCAGCAGCCAAGATCCAGTTTCCTACGAGCAGTACTTC. It translates to CASSQDPVSYEQYF.

There are many counts of this clonotype. The genes are TRBV20-1 and TRBJ2-7; D unclear. The CDR3 extends over 15 amino acids. Trimming left V 6 bases short and J 1 base short, with 19 bases between. CDR1 and CDR2 (germline): DFQATT, SNEGSKA (reference sequence). CDR3 coding DNA: TGCAGTGCCCCCACACGGGCTAGTGCGTCCTACGAGCAGTACTTC. Its protein is CSAPTRASASYEQYF.

This clonotype was counted many times. The chain uses TRBV28 and TRBJ1-5; a weak D match, TRBD1 (6 bases). CDR1 and CDR2 from the germline V gene are MDHEN and SYDVKM. The length of the CDR3 is 16 residues. V shed 2 bases and J shed 1 base, with 12 bases lying between them. CDR3 nucleotide sequence: TGTGCCAGCAGTTTAGTGGGGGGGGCGAGCAATCAGCCCCAGCATTTT. Protein: CASSLVGGASNQPQHF. The variable domain in full, with the rest retrieved from reference TRBV28 and TRBJ1-5, is DVKVTQSSRYLVKRTGEKVFLECVQDMDHENMFWYRQDPGLGLRLIYFSYDVKMKEKGDIPEGYSVSREKKERFSLILESASTNQTSMYLCASSLVGGASNQPQHFGDGTRLSIL.

Points on this clonotype: This may be a read error: a much more frequent sequence differs by one nucleotide. The V gene is TRBV16, the J gene TRBJ2-7; D might be TRBD1 (6 bases). The germline gives CDR1 KGHSY, CDR2 FQNENV. The CDR3 sequence is 15 residues long. CDR3 sequence: CASGQSTGILNEQYF. The CDR3 DNA follows: TGTGCCAGCGGCCAATCAACAGGGATTCTCAACGAGCAGTACTTC.

This clonotype was recorded many times. The CDR3 sequence is CAISRLAGGDTGELFF. CDR3 in DNA: TGTGCCATCAGCCGACTAGCGGGAGGCGACACCGGGGAGCTGTTTTTT. This rearrangement joins TRBV10-3 to TRBJ2-2, with 13 bases matching TRBD2. V was clipped by 6 bases and J by 3 bases; unmatched bases: 4. CDR3 length: 16 residues. Germline-derived CDR1 and CDR2 are ENHRY and SYGVKD.

The gene calls are TRBV30 and TRBJ1-2; D not resolved. CDR3 size: 11 residues. V lost 0 bases to trimming and J lost 14 bases, with 13 bases between them. Germline CDR1 GTSNPN, CDR2 SVGIG (reference sequence). CDR3 in DNA: TGTGCCTGGAGTGTACTCGTCGTCGGGACCTTC. Encoded protein: CAWSVLVVGTF.

This clonotype was recorded at least ten times. In nucleotides, the CDR3 is TGTGCCAGCAGCGATAGCGGGGCCTTCACAGATACGCAGTATTTT. Its translation is CASSDSGAFTDTQYF. The chain is built from TRBV3-1 and TRBJ2-3; 8 bases match TRBD2. There are 15 residues in the CDR3. The germline CDR1 and CDR2 sequences are LGHDT and YNNKEL (reference sequence). The ends lost 5 bases at V and 2 bases at J; junction bases unmatched: 6.

The chain carries TRBV28 and TRBJ2-1; 16 bases align to TRBD2. The CDR3 consists of 17 residues. The junction had 7 bases not matched to a gene; V was cut back by 6 bases and J by 5 bases. Germline CDR1 is MDHEN and CDR2 is SYDVKM. The CDR3: CASRGTSGGVDHNEQFF. Here the CDR3 DNA reads TGTGCCAGCAGGGGGACTAGCGGGGGGGTTGACCACAATGAGCAGTTCTTC.

Points on this clonotype: A much larger clone lies a single base off, so this may be a read error. This chain links TRBV28 with TRBJ2-7; a possible D gene is TRBD2 (5 bases). CDR3 length: 14 amino acids. The germline CDR1 and CDR2 sequences are MDHEN and SYDVKM. CDR3 sequence (DNA): TGTGCCACCAGTTTAAAAGGTCCGGGGAACGAGCAGTACTTC. It is translated as CATSLKGPGNEQYF.

This clonotype was found many times. This chain uses TRBV5-6 with TRBJ2-2, with no clear D. CDR3 size: 14 residues. V lost 1 base and J 5 bases, leaving 9 bases between the germline ends. Germline CDR1 SGHDT, CDR2 YYEEEE. As DNA, the CDR3 is TGTGCCAGCAGCTTGCCCGTTGCGACCGGGGAGCTGTTTTTT. Amino acids: CASSLPVATGELFF.

This chain links TRBV7-8 with TRBJ2-1; D is unresolved. Per germline, CDR1 SGHVS and CDR2 FQNEAQ. Trimming cost V 1 base and J 3 bases, with 10 bases left between them. This CDR3 comprises 15 residues. CDR3: CASSLEPAVYNEQFF. The CDR3 bases are TGTGCCAGCAGCTTAGAACCGGCGGTCTACAATGAGCAGTTCTTC.

This clonotype was counted many times. This sequence joins TRBV4-3 and TRBJ2-1; D remains ambiguous. This CDR3 contains 14 residues. CDR1 LGHNA and CDR2 YSLEER come from the germline V gene. The germline V and J ends were trimmed by 1 base and 0 bases, with 4 bases remaining between them. Here the CDR3 reads CASSQGGSYNEQFF. DNA of the CDR3: TGCGCCAGCAGCCAAGGGGGCTCCTACAATGAGCAGTTCTTC.